These 10 T cell receptor beta chains share one sample of origin, sequenced in a study of OX40 agonist ivuxolimab in advanced cancers. The receptor library was made with the immunoSEQ multiplex PCR assay. TCRdb's version of the immuneACCESS table is confined to in-frame rearrangements and falls short of the full clone set. An unresolved V gene accounts for under half of the shortfall where checked; the remainder is of unknown origin. Counted in this sample were 78,000 or so clones; roughly 92% of them appeared once. Of the sample, 2.5% to 3% is held by the ten largest clones. The sequenced sample was CD4+ or CD8+ T cells sorted from blood, obtained in a trial of the OX40 agonist ivuxolimab. Receptors originate from an adult with an advanced solid tumor such as melanoma, head and neck, liver or kidney cancer.

The chain combines TRBV2 with TRBJ1-2; tentatively, D is TRBD1 (6 bases). Per germline, CDR1 SNHLY and CDR2 FYNNEI. The V end lost 4 bases, the J end lost 0 bases, and 15 bases lay between the germline ends. This CDR3 has 16 residues. This CDR3 is CASSVGPRGTNYGYTF. CDR3 sequence (DNA): TGTGCCAGCAGTGTGGGGCCCAGGGGAACTAACTATGGCTACACCTTC. Complete variable domain (other parts from reference TRBV2 and TRBJ1-2): EPEVTQTPSHQVTQMGQEVILRCVPISNHLYFYWYRQILGQKVEFLVSFYNNEISEKSEIFDDQFSVERPDGSNFTLKIRSTKLEDSAMYFCASSVGPRGTNYGYTFGSGTRLTVV.

This chain joins TRBV10-1 and TRBJ2-1; 12 nucleotides match TRBD1. The CDR3 runs to 15 residues. V dropped 3 bases and J dropped 8; count of bases not matched to a gene: 5. Germline V CDR1 and CDR2: WNHNN, SYGVQD (reference sequence). The CDR3 DNA is TGCGCCAGCAGTGACCCGGGACAGGGGGCCTATGAGCAGTTCTTC. Protein: CASSDPGQGAYEQFF.

The chain has TRBV7-2 and TRBJ1-2, with 8 positions matching TRBD1. V trimming: 4 bases; J trimming: 4 bases; junction bases outside the gene matches: 8. There are 15 residues in the CDR3. CDR1 is SGHTA and CDR2 is FQGNSA in the germline V gene. The DNA of the CDR3 is TGTGCCAGCAGCTCTCAAACAGGGGGGGCCTATGGCTACACCTTC. Its translation is CASSSQTGGAYGYTF.

The rearrangement uses TRBV27 and TRBJ2-4; possibly TRBD2 for D (5 bases). V lost 4 bases, J lost 0 bases, and 10 bases lay in between. The CDR3 covers 15 residues. CDR1 is MNHEY, CDR2 SMNVEV, per germline (reference sequence). The CDR3 is CASSSGLVAKNIQYF. In DNA, the CDR3 is TGTGCCAGCAGTTCAGGACTCGTAGCCAAAAACATTCAGTACTTC.

This sequence joins TRBV29-1 and TRBJ2-7; possible D gene TRBD1, 5 bases. Trimming removed 4 bases at V and 7 bases at J, with 20 bases between. The length of the CDR3 is 14 residues. Germline V gene lookup returns CDR1 SQVTM and CDR2 ANQGSEA. The CDR3 DNA follows: TGCAGCGTTGGTCAACAGGACACCTCCAAGGAGCAGTACTTC. This encodes CSVGQQDTSKEQYF.

The genes are TRBV2 and TRBJ1-2; 9 nucleotides match TRBD1. The CDR3 totals 13 residues. Germline V gives CDR1 SNHLY, CDR2 FYNNEI. Trimming took 10 bases from V and 5 from J; bases not matched to a gene: 8. This chain's CDR3 is CATSRDREYGYTF. DNA for the CDR3: TGTGCCACTAGCCGGGACAGGGAATATGGCTACACCTTC.

This clone showed up just once. V usage is TRBV7-9 and J usage is TRBJ2-3, with TRBD2 identical over 12 bases. CDR1 is SEHNR and CDR2 is FQNEAQ in the germline V gene (reference sequence). The CDR3 consists of 17 residues. As DNA, the CDR3 is TGTGCGGGGGCATGGCTAGCGGGAGGGGGCAGCACAGATACGCAGTATTTT. Its protein is CAGAWLAGGGSTDTQYF.

J is TRBJ2-7 and V is TRBV2; tentatively, D is TRBD1 or TRBD2 (5 bases each). V lost 4 bases, J lost 5 bases, and 15 bases lay in between. The CDR3 consists of 14 residues. Germline CDR1 SNHLY, CDR2 FYNNEI. CDR3 sequence (DNA): TGTGCCAGCAGTGTGAGGCGTTGGGGGAACGAGCAGTACTTC. Its protein product is CASSVRRWGNEQYF.

This clone was observed a handful of times. This chain links TRBV15 with TRBJ2-7, with 7 positions matching TRBD1. J was trimmed by 5 bases and V by 1 base; bases with no gene match: 11. Germline V gene lookup returns CDR1 LNHNV and CDR2 YYDKDF (reference sequence). The CDR3 length is 16 residues. In DNA, the CDR3 is TGTGCCACCAGCAGAGTGACCGGGACAGTACTAAACGAGCAGTACTTC. Translated, it gives CATSRVTGTVLNEQYF. Filled out from reference TRBV15 and TRBJ2-7, the complete variable domain reads DAMVIQNPRYQVTQFGKPVTLSCSQTLNHNVMYWYQQKSSQAPKLLFHYYDKDFNNEADTPDNFQSRRPNTSFCFLDIRSPGLGDTAMYLCATSRVTGTVLNEQYFGPGTRLTVT.

This chain joins TRBV28 and TRBJ1-2, with TRBD1 identical over 8 bases. After removal of 1 base from V and 8 bases from J, the junction contained 9 bases not matched to a gene. The CDR3 is made up of 15 amino acids. The germline gives CDR1 MDHEN, CDR2 SYDVKM. CDR3 residues: CASSLYGQGAAGYTF. In nucleotides, the CDR3 is TGTGCCAGCAGTTTATATGGGCAGGGGGCGGCCGGCTACACCTTC.